This TCR beta chain stems from a study of cytomegalovirus exposure and HLA in healthy donors (dated by TCRdb to between 2016 and 2019). In terms of the full investigation: An earlier analysis of more than 550 of the donors reported approximately 260 Gb of sequence data and 117 million unique TCR beta sequences obtained from approximately 180 million T cells. A later genetic analysis used genome-wide SNP genotypes for about 65% of the roughly 670 donors, treating that subset as a discovery cohort. HLA typing covered class I and class II loci at four-digit resolution. Typing coverage varied by locus: about 620-640 donors for A, B, C, DRB1 and DQB1; around 560 for DQA1; more than 600 for DPA1; roughly 470 for DPB1. A separate validation cohort of about 110 different subjects was used in addition to the approximately 610-subject first cohort. To decide whether each TCR beta V gene segment behaved as functional or pseudogenic, an earlier analysis of over 500 of the donors relied on high-throughput TCR beta sequencing. Among around 400 genotyped donors of the cohort, an average of about 220,000 unique TCR beta nucleotide sequences was sequenced per donor, of which about 19% were non-productive. The study aimed to test whether cataloging public T cell receptors could reveal signatures of past pathogen exposure. Because of strong linkage in the cohort, five DR-DQ haplotypes were treated as single units for association and clustering. Rather than drawing on any new phenotypic data, the later analysis identified candidate immune exposures from TCR beta sequences and the way those sequences occurred across donors. Alongside the repertoire data, information on donor age, sex, ethnicity and CMV serostatus was compiled. Every discovery cohort repertoire had been produced on one sequencing platform. A later analysis re-analyzed previously published TCR beta repertoires from several hundred donors and added high-resolution HLA genotyping to study TCR occurrence patterns. Of the approximately 400 genotyped donors, roughly 80% fell in the genetic ancestry cluster associated with self-reported Caucasian donors. The T cell repertoires of under 750 subjects were profiled by immunosequencing and related to cytomegalovirus serostatus. An early release that covered several hundred HLA-typed donors contained approximately 300 gigabases of sequencing data and around 85 million unique TCR sequences. High-throughput TCR immunosequencing, statistical association of individual TCRs with disease status, and machine learning were combined to predict cytomegalovirus infection status. Study-wide findings and limitations: In an earlier analysis of 450 to 750 of the donors, most TCR beta V segments appeared in productive rearrangements about 90% or about 30% of the time, broadly matching IMGT annotations. Most TCR sequences were seen in very few donors, while some public TCRs were found in many individuals. A later analysis found that TCR association rates varied across HLA loci, with DRB1 alleles showing the most associated TCRs and HLA-C alleles the fewest. Specific HLA alleles were associated with roughly 17,000 TCR beta sequences at a false discovery rate of 0.05 in a later analysis. In the study, approximately 160 TCR beta chains were listed as associated with cytomegalovirus. A further reported finding was that TCR beta sequences accurately predicted the HLA-A and HLA-B alleles for most subjects in the first cohort. An association between a missense DCLRE1C variant and V-gene and J-gene trimming of TCR beta chains was found in a later genetic analysis and replicated in an independent cohort. Correlated functional status among segregating V segments might be attributable to linkage disequilibrium, but an unknown experimental factor could not be ruled out. The cohort was sequenced for TCR beta chains only, and without alpha or paired-chain data the features that could be detected were limited. When HLA alleles, especially DR and DQ, strongly co-occurred, attributing TCR associations to individual alleles was difficult. In a later analysis, most CMV-associated TCR beta chains were found to appear HLA-restricted, with HLA associations seemingly driven largely by CMV exposure. The only immune exposure information available for the cohort was CMV serostatus. Compared with the 666-donor mean, donors in an Asian-associated ancestry cluster had fewer N-insertions in productive TCRs, according to a later genetic analysis. Because counts were too low, roughly 16 rarely observed V segments, including chromosome 9 orphons, were excluded from the earlier analysis of 587 of the donors. Some IMGT-functional V segments, including TRBV6-2 and TRBV6-3, could not be told apart with the 87-base-pair reads, so those segments were excluded. Several of the top co-occurrence clusters appeared to be linked to parvovirus B19, influenza, CMV and Epstein-Barr virus, according to a later analysis. In vitro tests confirmed that a few of the cytomegalovirus-associated TCR beta chains recognize cytomegalovirus antigens. The classifier was reported to diagnose cytomegalovirus status with high specificity and sensitivity in both the original and validation cohorts. A cluster of highly shared sequence variants was judged likely to be a technical artifact of the sequencing pipeline. Presence/absence analyses assumed roughly uniform sequencing depth across donors, an assumption that may not hold. In a later analysis, HLA-associated TCR beta chains showed more clonal expansion and lower generation probabilities than non-associated chains that were equally common. HLA typing was unavailable for some donors at each locus, so association tests used only the typed subset. The authors suggested that the approach could potentially be extended to other disease states and immunological phenotypes.

From the germline V gene, CDR1 is SQVTM and CDR2 is ANQGSEA. V gives up 7 bases and J gives up 7 bases, and the segment between their germline ends measures 16 bases. Inclusive of the bounding cysteine and phenylalanine, the CDR3 is 13 residues long. Only the CDR3 DNA is retained, 39 bases long and in frame from the first base. The cohort comprised around 700 healthy bone marrow donors. Cohort members were all nominally healthy when sampled, although unrecorded immune exposures were likely present. The donor was CMV seropositive and belonged to the group of 250 to 300 seropositive cohort members. A peripheral blood sample was collected from each donor, and TCR beta sequencing was performed on peripheral blood mononuclear cells. The Qiagen DNeasy Blood Extraction Kit was used to extract genomic DNA from the blood cell samples. Libraries came from the immunoSEQ multiplex PCR assay. For the multiplex PCR, a mixture combining 60 forward primers for TCR Vbeta segments and 13 reverse primers for TCR Jbeta segments was used. Amplification of the CDR3 region of rearranged TCR beta genes was performed with a multiplex PCR assay on genomic DNA. Amplified TCR beta libraries were sequenced as 87-base-pair reads on the Illumina HiSeq System. Per the original workflow: Across the roughly 700 repertoires, a later analysis counted some 80 million unique TCR beta chains, 9 million to 14 million of which were shared by at least two donors. Raw reads were error-corrected and collapsed into unique sequences by a nearest-neighbor algorithm in which closely related sequences were merged to remove PCR and sequencing errors. CDR3 sequences were aligned to IMGT reference sequences to assign V, D and J gene segments. Each retained sequence needed at least a six-nucleotide match to both a V gene segment and a J gene segment. Rearrangements were called productive when the CDR3 lacked stop codons and stayed in frame with V and J; all others were non-productive. CDR3 was defined according to IMGT convention as the region running from the second conserved V-encoded cysteine to the conserved J-encoded phenylalanine. The earlier analysis of about 500 of the donors excluded sequences that lacked an unambiguous match to a single V gene segment. An earlier analysis of 450 to 650 of the donors called V segments functional above 56.7% productive rearrangements and segregating when the between-donor standard deviation exceeded 5%. To diagnose cytomegalovirus status from the catalog of TCR beta chain sequences, a statistical classification framework was built. V and J gene assignment, in a later analysis, came from comparing TCR nucleotide sequences with IMGT/GENE-DB human TR gene sequences. Using the TCRdist pipeline, a later analysis assigned CDR3 sequences along with most-parsimonious VDJ recombination scenarios. In a later analysis, each TCR beta chain was defined by its CDR3 amino acid sequence together with its V-gene family, and reads without a unique V-gene family were excluded. As a way to deal with suspected cross-contamination and a sequencing artifact, a later analysis dropped 450 to 600 nucleotide sequences that were highly shared and had low generation probability. In a later analysis, a clonal expansion index for each public chain was calculated from normalized within-repertoire ranks of inferred template counts. In a later analysis, generation probabilities were computed using a VDJ recombination model fitted to out-of-frame rearrangements, and the results were checked against IGoR. In a later analysis, TCR-TCR, TCR-HLA and TCR-CMV co-occurrence was scored with hypergeometric tests, and a repertoire-size bias correction was applied to TCR pairs. A later analysis estimated false discovery rates by permuting HLA or CMV assignments 20 times. In a later analysis, co-occurring TCRs were grouped using DBSCAN, and TCRdist sequence similarity was added for clustering within HLA-allele-positive subsets. Co-occurrence clustering excluded repertoires with fewer than 30,000 or more than 120,000 public chains, plus five with anomalous nucleotide sharing. TCRdb took this table from immuneACCESS and kept in-frame rearrangements with V and J called. Such tables lack part of the clones; where checked against another copy, unresolved V genes explain under half of the gap, and the rest is unexplained. That table is the source of V, J and clone size, and D and trimming were worked out from the DNA. Present in this sample are approximately 150,000 clones, approximately 82% of which were seen just once. The top ten clonotypes cover about 11% of the sample.

This clone was seen only a few times. Its antigen is still unknown. Nothing much larger sits one base from this clone, and base qualities are not available. Material for sequencing was PBMCs. Here the chain combines TRBV29-1 and TRBJ1-4; no D segment can be confidently identified. The clonotype was recovered from a man younger than 35 in good health and CMV-seropositive. This receptor has the CDR3 CSGHFFSREKLFF. The DNA is as follows: TGCAGCGGCCACTTTTTTAGCCGTGAAAAACTGTTTTTT.